Below, 10 T cell receptor beta chains from the same sample are listed, as sequenced in a study of beta chain features in type 1 diabetes. Expressed TCRB transcripts were sequenced because the entire RNA isolate underwent reverse transcription. TCRdb's table, derived via immunoSEQ multiplex PCR, lists solely in-frame clones and lacks some. There are about 620,000 clones in the sample; about 16% occur only once, and 0.093% lies in the top ten. Sequenced: naive CD4+ T cells from blood. These receptors originate from a young man in good health.

The CDR3 nucleotides are TGCGCCAGCAGCCCAGGAATTTGGGCTAACTATGGCTACACCTTC. Protein product: CASSPGIWANYGYTF. V gene TRBV4-3 combines with J gene TRBJ1-2; D ambiguous. CDR1 is LGHNA, CDR2 YSLEER, per germline. The CDR3 covers 15 residues. Trimming removed 4 bases at V and 0 bases at J, with 12 bases between.

The rearrangement uses TRBV7-8 and TRBJ1-6; D gene ambiguous. The CDR3 totals 13 residues. Germline CDR1 and CDR2: SGHVS and FQNEAQ. V was pared by 2 bases and J by 10 bases, with 9 bases between. The CDR3: CASSLRRESPLHF. The CDR3 DNA reads TGTGCCAGCAGCTTACGGCGGGAATCACCCCTCCACTTT.

This clone was found a few times. This chain connects TRBV28 to TRBJ2-1; D uncertain. Germline CDR1 is MDHEN and CDR2 is SYDVKM. The CDR3 sequence is 12 residues long. V shed 6 bases and J shed 3 bases, with 6 bases lying between them. This CDR3 is CASRRGYNEQFF. The CDR3 DNA reads TGTGCCAGCAGAAGAGGCTACAATGAGCAGTTCTTC.

This clone has just a few counts. The chain recombines TRBV18 with TRBJ1-1; 8 nucleotides align to TRBD1. The CDR3 consists of 15 residues. Germline-derived CDR1 and CDR2 are KGHSH and LQKENI. The junction had 3 bases not matched to a gene; V was cut back by 3 bases and J by 0 bases. The CDR3 nucleotides read TGTGCCAGCTCACCGGACAGGGTTATGAACACTGAAGCTTTCTTT. Encoded protein: CASSPDRVMNTEAFF.

The chain employs TRBV4-3 and TRBJ2-3; 9 nucleotides line up with TRBD1. The V segment lost 6 bases and the J segment 2 bases; nucleotides outside the gene matches: 9. The CDR3 sequence is 16 residues long. Germline CDR1 and CDR2: LGHNA and YSLEER. The CDR3 sequence is CASSLFTGGNTDTQYF. The CDR3 DNA follows: TGCGCCAGCAGTCTTTTTACAGGGGGCAACACAGATACGCAGTATTTT.

Details on this clone: This CDR3 is also generated by other DNA sequences in the sample. This sequence joins TRBV7-9 and TRBJ2-7; TRBD2 might be the D (6 bases). This CDR3 has 14 residues. The germline V and J ends were trimmed by 3 bases and 1 base, with 10 bases remaining between them. The germline CDR1 and CDR2 sequences are SEHNR and FQNEAQ (reference sequence). The CDR3 is CASSFGTGSYEQYF. The CDR3 DNA sequence: TGTGCCAGCAGCTTCGGGACTGGTTCCTACGAGCAGTACTTC.

This clone was picked up a small number of times. The rearrangement joins TRBV11-2 to TRBJ2-5, with 8 bases fitting TRBD2. Germline lookup yields CDR1 SGHAT and CDR2 FQNNGV. The V segment lost 8 bases and the J segment 5 bases; nucleotides outside the gene matches: 10. This CDR3 region has 14 residues. The CDR3: CASCPQTSVETQYF. The DNA of the CDR3 is TGTGCCAGCTGCCCTCAGACTAGCGTGGAGACCCAGTACTTC.

The J gene is TRBJ2-5, the V gene TRBV12-2; the DNA was not used to check the table's D call, TRBD1. TRBV12-2 counts as a pseudogene. This CDR3 is 16 amino acids long. The CDR3 DNA reads as TGTGCAAGTCGCCAAAGAATCCAGTTCATTCAAGAGACCCAGTACTTC. As protein: CASRQRIQFIQETQYF.

The chain carries TRBV29-1 and TRBJ1-2; D is perhaps TRBD1 (6 bases). This CDR3 is 11 amino acids long. Between the trimmed V and J ends, which lost 6 bases and 5 bases, there was a span of 10 bases. The germline CDR1 and CDR2 sequences are SQVTM and ANQGSEA. The CDR3, as DNA: TGCAGCGTGGGGACATTGTATGGCTACACCTTC. Translating gives CSVGTLYGYTF. Variable domain in full (rest from reference TRBV29-1 and TRBJ1-2): SAVISQKPSRDICQRGTSLTIQCQVDSQVTMMFWYRQQPGQSLTLIATANQGSEATYESGFVIDKFPISRPNLTFSTLTVSNMSPEDSSIYLCSVGTLYGYTFGSGTRLTVV.

V and J are TRBV20-1 and TRBJ2-6; D gene unclear. Germline CDR1 DFQATT, CDR2 SNEGSKA (reference sequence). The CDR3 is 11 residues long. Trimming took off 1 base at V and 5 bases at J, with 0 bases between the two ends. This chain's CDR3 is CSARGANVLTF. In DNA form, the CDR3 reads TGCAGTGCTAGAGGGGCCAACGTCCTGACTTTC.